The count of the clone carrying this T cell receptor beta chain is one. The entry originates in a study of control samples from healthy donors and cancer patients. The assay was immunoSEQ multiplex PCR, and TCRdb's table has in-frame clones only and misses some. The table lists 35,000 to 50,000 clones, approximately 87% of them singletons. Germline lookup yields CDR1 SGHNT and CDR2 YYREEE (reference sequence). Trimming removed 0 bases from V and 7 bases from J, with 13 bases in between. The CDR3 consists of 14 residues. The TCR comes from a man aged 55 to 69 in good health. V is TRBV5-4 and J is TRBJ1-2, with TRBD1 as a possible D gene (5 bases). Sequencing used blood. CDR3 residues: CASSLVGGIAGYTF. CDR3 coding DNA: TGTGCCAGCAGCTTGGTTGGGGGTATAGCTGGCTACACCTTC.